This entry is about one T cell receptor beta chain. Its antigen is undetermined. In generating TCR beta cDNA, 5'RACE template switching with UMIs was used. TCRdb re-called the 5' RACE reads and shows each CDR3 protein once, DNA omitted. The sample table sets out over 200,000 distinct CDR3 sequences. This record belongs to a study of T cells expressing NK-cell markers. Study details: Among eight sequenced donors, seven carried HCMV seropositivity while one was seronegative.

Germline loops: CDR1 SNHLY, CDR2 FYNNEI. The length of the CDR3 is 12 residues. Broader study findings: Topping the CD3+CD56-NKG2C+ fraction as well were these clonotypes, in several donors. The share of CD8+ T cells held by dominant NKG2C+ clonotypes was about 1.0-7.5% in several donors.

The clonotype was recovered from a man aged 18-30 years in good health. What was sequenced was blood T cells: a sorted CD56 or NKG2C T cell subset, CD4+ or CD8+ T cells, or bulk PBMC T cells (not recorded which). The J gene is TRBJ2-1, the V gene TRBV2; absent DNA, TCRdb's TRBD1 call cannot be checked. The CDR3 reads CASGTLVREQFF.